Included here is one TCR beta chain sequence, with context. This entry belongs to a study of cytomegalovirus exposure and HLA in healthy donors. Vbeta (60) and Jbeta (13) primers were used in the PCR. The protocol was immunoSEQ multiplex PCR, while the TCRdb copy is restricted to in-frame clones and leaves out a portion. The data hold about 130,000 clones, with approximately 72% observed a single time. Per the germline V gene, CDR1 is LNHDA and CDR2 is SQIVND (reference sequence). This CDR3 contains 16 residues. V shed 4 bases and J 2 bases; nucleotides not matched to a gene: 7. Source material: PBMCs. The rearrangement links TRBV19 to TRBJ2-2; 7 bases are shared with TRBD2. This sequence originates from a human donor in good health. The CDR3 loop reads CASSTLGGINTGELFF. Here the CDR3 DNA reads TGTGCCAGTAGTACCTTGGGGGGGATCAACACCGGGGAGCTGTTTTTT.